This T cell receptor (beta chain) was captured in a study of blood T cell repertoires in COVID-19. Across the study: Spain, Italy and the United States supplied samples that represented acute and convalescent COVID-19.

Under the authors' procedure: Reference gene primer amplification gave nucleated cell count estimates. Libraries were prepared by immunoSEQ multiplex PCR; TCRdb keeps only in-frame clonotypes and omits some of them. V and J calls and clone size are as listed in that table; D and trimming were resolved from the DNA. The sample shows about 240,000 clones, 70% to 90% of them seen only once. Germline V gene data show CDR1 as ENHRY and CDR2 as SYGVKD. The V gene end was trimmed by 5 bases and the J gene end by 5 bases; junction bases not matched to a gene: 11. This CDR3 comprises 15 residues. The J gene is TRBJ1-2, the V gene TRBV10-3, with TRBD1 matching over 7 bases. Source material: peripheral blood. The origin of this receptor is a woman aged 70-85 years with active or convalescent COVID-19. CDR3 sequence: CAISYAGTDLYGYTF. The CDR3 DNA sequence: TGTGCCATCAGTTACGCCGGGACAGATTTATATGGCTACACCTTC.